This T cell receptor beta chain was observed in a study of Tregs in tolerant kidney transplant recipients. Broader study findings: Some patients' samples used different primers over time, so nucleotide sequences weren't comparable. Tregs expanded with activated donor B cells seemed most donor-specific. No direct test of biological reproducibility was done here.

TCRdb's table, derived via immunoSEQ multiplex PCR, lists solely in-frame clones and lacks some. The sample has around 86,000 clones, about 91% seen once. Related graft donors supplied nonmyeloablative bone marrow transplants, and mixed chimerism was transient. Unstimulated Tregs (CD4+CD25+CD127-) and CD4+CD25- non-Tregs were sorted from PBMCs. In the case of this clone: Its antigen is unidentified.

Unmatched junction bases numbered 1, after V lost 0 bases and J lost 2 bases. This CDR3 comprises 15 residues. Germline CDR1 LNHNV, CDR2 YYDKDF (reference sequence). The input for sequencing was CD4+ T cells from blood (PBMCs), taken 24 months after the transplant. This receptor was obtained from a human patient who received a combined kidney and bone marrow transplant. The graft donor may account for some of the T cells. The genes are TRBV15 and TRBJ2-3, with 8 nucleotides matching TRBD2. The DNA for the CDR3 is TGTGCCACCAGCAGAGAGGGACTAGTCACAGATACGCAGTATTTT. Protein: CATSREGLVTDTQYF.